These 9 T cell receptor beta chains originate from one sample sequenced in a study of OX40 agonist ivuxolimab in advanced cancers. Clones were sequenced by immunoSEQ multiplex PCR, and TCRdb holds only the in-frame ones, with some missing. The table lists fewer than 45,000 clones, 80% of them singletons, with about 6.8% in the top ten. Specimen: CD4+ or CD8+ T cells sorted from blood, collected in a trial of the OX40 agonist ivuxolimab. The receptors here all came from an adult with an advanced solid tumor such as melanoma, head and neck, liver or kidney cancer.

The V gene is TRBV7-8, the J gene TRBJ1-5; D not certain. The CDR3 is 16 residues long. Looked up from germline, CDR1 is SGHVS and CDR2 is FQNEAQ. The V gene lost 1 base and the J gene lost 0 bases, with 10 bases spanning the gap. The CDR3 region is CASSLGVEYSNQPQHF. CDR3 in DNA: TGTGCCAGCAGCTTAGGAGTGGAGTATAGCAATCAGCCCCAGCATTTT.

This CDR3 reads CASSPSDATNEKLFF. The CDR3, as DNA: TGTGCCAGCTCACCCTCGGATGCAACTAATGAAAAACTGTTTTTT. The chain is built from TRBV18 and TRBJ1-4; D is ambiguous. This CDR3 has 15 residues. Deletions cut 3 bases from V and 0 bases from J, with 8 bases between. CDR1 is KGHSH, CDR2 LQKENI, per germline.

The chain joins TRBV2 to TRBJ1-5; D gene ambiguous. The CDR3 has 13 residues. The germline CDR1 and CDR2 sequences are SNHLY and FYNNEI. V dropped 6 bases and J dropped 1 base, with 7 bases sitting between them. The CDR3 nucleotides read TGTGCCAGCAGCGGCGAAAGCAATCAGCCCCAGCATTTT. This sequence encodes CASSGESNQPQHF.

V is TRBV18 and J is TRBJ1-1; unclear D gene. The CDR3 totals 14 residues. Trimming left V 2 bases short and J 6 bases short, with 13 bases between. CDR1 and CDR2 (germline): KGHSH, LQKENI. The chain's CDR3 is CASSPGNIVAEAFF. The CDR3 DNA is TGTGCCAGCTCACCAGGGAATATAGTCGCTGAAGCTTTCTTT. Complete variable domain (other parts from reference TRBV18 and TRBJ1-1): NAGVMQNPRHLVRRRGQEARLRCSPMKGHSHVYWYRQLPEEGLKFMVYLQKENIIDESGMPKERFSAEFPKEGPSILRIQQVVRGDSAAYFCASSPGNIVAEAFFGQGTRLTVV.

Only a few counts were recorded for this clone. V usage is TRBV7-9 and J usage is TRBJ1-4; tentative D call: TRBD1 (6 bases). Per the germline V gene, CDR1 is SEHNR and CDR2 is FQNEAQ (reference sequence). V was clipped by 4 bases and J by 8 bases, with 11 bases between them. The CDR3 loop spans 13 amino acids. The CDR3 region has the DNA TGTGCCAGCAGCTCACAGGGAAGGGAAAAACTGTTTTTT. Protein product: CASSSQGREKLFF. Full variable domain (outside the CDR3, taken from reference TRBV7-9 and TRBJ1-4): DTGVSQNPRHKITKRGQNVTFRCDPISEHNRLYWYRQTLGQGPEFLTYFQNEAQLEKSRLLSDRFSAERPKGSFSTLEIQRTEQGDSAMYLCASSSQGREKLFFGSGTQLSVL.

This chain joins TRBV19 and TRBJ2-7; 9 bases are a match to TRBD1. The CDR3 contains 13 residues. CDR1 is LNHDA, CDR2 SQIVND, per germline (reference sequence). The J segment lost 4 bases and the V segment lost 5 bases, leaving 3 bases of the junction unmatched. CDR3 bases: TGTGCCAGTAGTTTCGACAGGGGGTACGAGCAGTACTTC. Encoded protein: CASSFDRGYEQYF.

V and J are TRBV29-1 and TRBJ1-1; possibly TRBD1 for D (6 bases). CDR1 is SQVTM and CDR2 is ANQGSEA in the germline V gene. Deletions cut 7 bases from V and 8 bases from J, with 11 bases between. There are 10 residues in the CDR3. CDR3 loop: CSAGQREAFF. The CDR3 DNA reads as TGCAGCGCAGGACAGCGAGAAGCTTTCTTT.

The chain joins TRBV7-8 to TRBJ2-5, with D unclear. The CDR3 has 12 residues. Germline CDR1 is SGHVS and CDR2 is FQNEAQ. The V end was cut by 8 bases, the J end by 5 bases, with 12 bases between. As DNA, the CDR3 is TGTGCCAGCTATAGGGCAGAGGAGACCCAGTACTTC. Translated, it gives CASYRAEETQYF.

The chain combines TRBV30 with TRBJ1-1; tentative D call: TRBD1 (5 bases). Germline lookup yields CDR1 GTSNPN and CDR2 SVGIG (reference sequence). The V gene lost 0 bases and the J gene lost 4 bases, with 9 bases spanning the gap. The CDR3 runs 13 residues. The CDR3 protein is CAWSVMGGTEAFF. CDR3 sequence (DNA): TGTGCCTGGAGTGTAATGGGGGGCACTGAAGCTTTCTTT.